The clone carrying this T cell receptor (beta chain) occurred a few times. V was cut by 6 bases and J by 7 bases, with 21 bases left in between. The CDR3 runs to 15 residues. Germline V CDR1 and CDR2: SGHTA, FQGNSA. Sequencing was performed with immunoSEQ multiplex PCR; in TCRdb, only in-frame clones are kept and a portion is missing. The repertoire holds tens of thousands of clones, more than 65% seen once, with less than 30% in the top ten. This sample stems from a study of blood T cell repertoires in COVID-19. About the research overall: Italy, Spain and the United States were the sources of the convalescent and acute COVID-19 samples.

The TCR sequence derives from a human donor in a cohort sampled during active COVID-19. Sequenced sample: peripheral blood. The chain uses TRBV7-2 and TRBJ1-2, with a weak D call TRBD1 (5 bases). CDR3 loop: CASSSSGTHRAGYTF. The CDR3 DNA reads as TGTGCCAGCAGTTCCTCCGGGACTCACCGGGCTGGCTACACCTTC. The complete variable domain, with remaining parts taken from reference TRBV7-2 and TRBJ1-2, reads GAGVSQSPSNKVTEKGKDVELRCDPISGHTALYWYRQSLGQGLEFLIYFQGNSAPDKSGLPSDRFSAERTGGSVSTLTIQRTQQEDSAVYLCASSSSGTHRAGYTFGSGTRLTVV.